These 5 T cell receptor beta chains were sequenced from one sample in a study of cytomegalovirus exposure and HLA in healthy donors. Only in-frame clones appear in the TCRdb table, and some are missing; sequencing was by immunoSEQ multiplex PCR. The sample consists of 200,000 to 250,000 clones, roughly 88% of them appearing once. Material for sequencing was PBMCs. The receptor set was obtained from a woman aged 25 to 39 in good health and CMV-seropositive.

V and J are TRBV11-2 and TRBJ1-1, with TRBD1 as a possible D gene (5 bases). V was clipped by 3 bases and J by 1 base, with 12 bases between them. This CDR3 spans 15 amino acids. The germline V gene has CDR1 SGHAT and CDR2 FQNNGV. In DNA, the CDR3 is TGTGCCAGCAGCTTTGCGGGACTTTCGAACACTGAAGCTTTCTTT. Protein product: CASSFAGLSNTEAFF.

The chain has TRBV6-5 and TRBJ2-7; D assignment may be TRBD1 or TRBD2 (7 bases each). The V gene lost 5 bases and the J gene lost 2 bases, with 13 bases spanning the gap. CDR3 length: 14 amino acids. Looked up from germline, CDR1 is MNHEY and CDR2 is SVGAGI. CDR3 sequence reads: CASSVGGTAYEQYF. The CDR3 DNA sequence: TGTGCCAGCAGTGTCGGGGGGACAGCCTACGAGCAGTACTTC.

The chain uses TRBV15 and TRBJ2-7; no clear D. V was cut by 3 bases and J by 4 bases, with 4 bases left in between. Germline V gene data show CDR1 as LNHNV and CDR2 as YYDKDF (reference sequence). The CDR3 covers 11 residues. CDR3 residues: CATSRGYEQYF. CDR3 nucleotide sequence: TGTGCCACCAGCAGGGGTTACGAGCAGTACTTC.

This chain links TRBV13 with TRBJ2-7; D call uncertain. CDR1 is PRHDT, CDR2 FYEKMQ, per germline (reference sequence). Trimming cost V 6 bases and J 0 bases, with 6 bases left between them. The CDR3 extends over 12 amino acids. The CDR3 coding sequence is TGTGCCAGCAGTTTTGTCTCCTACGAGCAGTACTTC. Its translation: CASSFVSYEQYF.

V gene TRBV6-6 combines with J gene TRBJ1-2; 8 positions match TRBD1. The germline CDR1 and CDR2 sequences are MNHNY and SVGAGI (reference sequence). This CDR3 is 14 amino acids long. Unmatched junction bases numbered 8, after V lost 6 bases and J lost 5 bases. CDR3 nucleotides: TGTGCCAGCAGGGCGACAGGGGCAACTTATGGCTACACCTTC. This encodes CASRATGATYGYTF.